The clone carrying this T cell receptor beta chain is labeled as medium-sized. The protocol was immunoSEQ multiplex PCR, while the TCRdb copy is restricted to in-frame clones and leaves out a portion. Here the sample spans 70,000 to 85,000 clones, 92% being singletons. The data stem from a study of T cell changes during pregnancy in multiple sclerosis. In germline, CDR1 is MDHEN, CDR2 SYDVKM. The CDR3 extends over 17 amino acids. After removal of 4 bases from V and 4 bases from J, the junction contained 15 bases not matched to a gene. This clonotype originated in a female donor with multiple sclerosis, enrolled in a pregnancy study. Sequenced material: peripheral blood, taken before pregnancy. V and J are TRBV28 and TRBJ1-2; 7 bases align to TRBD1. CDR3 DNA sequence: TGTGCCAGCAGTTCCACCCGTACAGGGGAAAGGAGCTATGGCTACACCTTC. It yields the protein CASSSTRTGERSYGYTF.